This entry describes one T cell receptor beta chain. The antigen remains undetermined. This sample was included in a study of identical twins. Study-wide results and caveats: Not following the same donors, the study drew its conclusions from cross-sectional statistical analysis. In monozygotic twins, models underestimated the sharing of out-of-frame TCR alpha. Out-of-frame beta sequences exhibited a weaker degree of excess twin sharing.

A template switching step contributed a universal primer site, while unique molecular identifiers were present in the cDNA. TCRdb recomputed calls from the 5' RACE reads with MiXCR, one row per CDR3 protein. The table shows about 340,000 distinct CDR3 sequences, with 9% to 15% occurring only once. CDR1 and CDR2 (germline): MNHEY, SVGAGI. The CDR3 extends over 14 amino acids. V lost 2 bases, J lost 4 bases, and 12 bases lay in between. These data are also associated with another study on yellow fever vaccine responses in identical twins.

J is TRBJ2-7 and V is TRBV6-5; D ambiguous. The source is a woman younger than 30 in good health. The sample comprised CD8+ T cells sorted from blood. This CDR3 is CASSYRGVGYEQYF. As DNA, the CDR3 is TGTGCCAGCAGTTACCGCGGAGTTGGGTACGAGCAGTACTTC.